Below are 21 T cell receptor beta chains sequenced from a single sample in a study of CD4 T cells in relation to SARS-CoV-2 and coronaviruses. The unexposed donors gave CD4+ T cells in about 2010-2019, prior to COVID-19. Sequenced by immunoSEQ multiplex PCR; TCRdb stores in-frame clones only, minus some. The sample lists roughly 68,000 clones; approximately 95% were seen once. Sequenced: naive CD4+ T cells from PBMCs. As for subset: naive CD4+ T cells isolated by negative enrichment. The receptors come from a human donor in good health.

The V and J genes are TRBV6-5 and TRBJ2-3; 11 positions match TRBD2. Germline values: CDR1 MNHEY, CDR2 SVGAGI. The CDR3 is 16 amino acids. The V and J ends lost 2 bases and 3 bases, in that order; junction bases with no gene match: 4. CDR3 loop: CASSYRTSGGTDTQYF. CDR3 bases: TGTGCCAGCAGTTACCGTACTAGCGGGGGTACAGATACGCAGTATTTT.

V and J are TRBV5-4 and TRBJ2-2; TRBD1 might be the D (5 bases). V was shortened by 4 bases and J by 7 bases, with 14 bases between the two germline ends. Germline V gene lookup returns CDR1 SGHNT and CDR2 YYREEE (reference sequence). The CDR3 has 14 residues. In DNA form, the CDR3 reads TGTGCCAGCAGCCCTCGACAGCCTGGCGGGGAGCTGTTTTTT. Translating gives CASSPRQPGGELFF.

The rearrangement joins TRBV30 to TRBJ1-6; a weak D match, TRBD1 (5 bases). The length of the CDR3 is 18 residues. V lost 1 base and J lost 2, with 18 bases in between. Germline V gene sequence: CDR1 GTSNPN, CDR2 SVGIG (reference sequence). CDR3 sequence reads: CAWSDAHSGGPYNSPLHF. DNA of the CDR3: TGTGCCTGGAGTGATGCTCACTCCGGGGGTCCCTATAATTCACCCCTCCACTTT. Filled out from reference TRBV30 and TRBJ1-6, the complete variable domain reads SQTIHQWPATLVQPVGSPLSLECTVEGTSNPNLYWYRQAAGRGLQLLFYSVGIGQISSEVPQNLSASRPQDRQFILSSKKLLLSDSGFYLCAWSDAHSGGPYNSPLHFGNGTRLTVT.

This chain uses TRBV11-2 with TRBJ2-7, with TRBD1 identical over 7 bases. V shed 2 bases, J shed 7 bases, and the junction held 8 bases outside the gene matches. The CDR3 is 14 residues long. From germline, CDR1 is SGHAT and CDR2 FQNNGV. CDR3 amino acids: CASSLSGQAREQYF. The CDR3 DNA sequence: TGTGCCAGCAGCTTAAGTGGACAGGCTAGGGAGCAGTACTTC.

The chain links TRBV2 to TRBJ1-1; D is perhaps TRBD1 (5 bases). The CDR3 consists of 15 residues. V shed 3 bases and J shed 0 bases, with 11 bases lying between them. CDR1 SNHLY and CDR2 FYNNEI come from the germline V gene. The CDR3 nucleotides read TGTGCCAGCAGTGACCTTAGGGGAGTGAACACTGAAGCTTTCTTT. Translating gives CASSDLRGVNTEAFF.

This sequence joins TRBV5-4 and TRBJ2-7, with unresolved D. V was shortened by 3 bases and J by 3 bases, with 4 bases between the two germline ends. The length of the CDR3 is 11 residues. Germline values: CDR1 SGHNT, CDR2 YYREEE (reference sequence). This chain's CDR3 is CASSSNYEQYF. The CDR3 nucleotides read TGTGCCAGCAGCTCCAACTACGAGCAGTACTTC.

The chain links TRBV24-1 to TRBJ1-5; D is unresolved. The length of the CDR3 is 17 residues. V lost 2 bases, J lost 3 bases, and 16 bases lay in between. The germline gives CDR1 KGHDR, CDR2 SFDVKD. DNA for the CDR3: TGTGCCACCAGTGATTCGGGGAGAGGCCGTTACAATCAGCCCCAGCATTTT. This codes for CATSDSGRGRYNQPQHF.

The chain recombines TRBV24-1 with TRBJ2-5; no clear D. CDR3 length: 13 amino acids. In germline, CDR1 is KGHDR, CDR2 SFDVKD. Trimming left V 3 bases short and J 5 bases short, with 9 bases between. The CDR3 region has the DNA TGTGCCACCAGTGATCCGGTCGGGGAGACCCAGTACTTC. Protein: CATSDPVGETQYF.

The chain is built from TRBV19 and TRBJ2-3, with 7 bases that match TRBD1. After removal of 2 bases from V and 4 bases from J, the junction contained 0 bases not matched to a gene. The CDR3 runs to 13 residues. Germline CDR1 reads LNHDA; CDR2 reads SQIVND (reference sequence). The CDR3 region has the DNA TGTGCCAGTAGTATACAGGGGGCAGATACGCAGTATTTT. Translating it yields CASSIQGADTQYF.

J is TRBJ1-2 and V is TRBV2; D is uncertain. The germline V gene encodes CDR1 SNHLY and CDR2 FYNNEI. The CDR3 has 14 residues. V lost 8 bases and J lost 7, with 20 bases in between. The CDR3 reads CASAEIGQIPGYTF. The CDR3 coding sequence is TGTGCCAGCGCGGAAATTGGTCAGATACCTGGCTACACCTTC. Drawing the rest from reference TRBV2 and TRBJ1-2, the complete variable domain is EPEVTQTPSHQVTQMGQEVILRCVPISNHLYFYWYRQILGQKVEFLVSFYNNEISEKSEIFDDQFSVERPDGSNFTLKIRSTKLEDSAMYFCASAEIGQIPGYTFGSGTRLTVV.

The chain is built from TRBV5-1 and TRBJ2-7; D possibly matches TRBD1 or TRBD2 (6 bases each). With 2 bases removed from V and 3 bases from J, the gap between germline ends came to 15 bases. CDR3 size: 15 residues. The V gene's germline CDR1 is SGHRS and CDR2 YFSETQ. The CDR3 is CASSFARGVFYEQYF. In nucleotides, the CDR3 is TGCGCCAGCAGCTTTGCAAGGGGGGTTTTCTACGAGCAGTACTTC.

The genes are TRBV6-5 and TRBJ2-2; 9 bases are a match to TRBD2. V gave up 4 bases and J gave up 10 bases; unmatched junction bases: 10. This CDR3 has 15 amino acids. Germline V gene data show CDR1 as MNHEY and CDR2 as SVGAGI. This CDR3 reads CASSWASGIKEELFF. The DNA of the CDR3 is TGTGCCAGCAGTTGGGCTAGCGGGATCAAGGAGGAGCTGTTTTTT.

The chain recombines TRBV30 with TRBJ2-7; 13 positions match TRBD2. CDR1 is GTSNPN, CDR2 SVGIG, per germline (reference sequence). Trimming took 5 bases from V and 4 from J; bases not matched to a gene: 5. The CDR3 consists of 14 residues. CDR3: CAWQQTSGRYEQYF. The CDR3 nucleotides are TGTGCCTGGCAACAGACTAGCGGGAGGTACGAGCAGTACTTC.

The CDR3: CASSQGRLAGGEFSLYEQYF. In DNA, the CDR3 is TGTGCCAGCAGCCAAGGGAGGCTAGCGGGAGGGGAGTTCTCCCTCTACGAGCAGTACTTC. The chain couples TRBV14 to TRBJ2-7; TRBD2 agrees at 12 bases. The trim removed 1 base at V and 3 bases at J, leaving 16 bases unmatched. The CDR3 has 20 amino acids. CDR1 and CDR2 (germline): SGHDN, FVKESK.

This clone was detected only once. The chain combines TRBV2 with TRBJ2-1, with D possibly matching TRBD2 (6 bases). Trimming shortened V by 8 bases and J by 2 bases, and 16 bases separated the two germline ends. The V gene's germline CDR1 is SNHLY and CDR2 FYNNEI. The CDR3 runs to 15 residues. The CDR3 loop reads CASGAGQGTYNEQFF. In nucleotides, the CDR3 is TGTGCCAGCGGCGCGGGGCAAGGAACCTACAATGAGCAGTTCTTC.

The chain joins TRBV7-6 to TRBJ1-6; tentatively, D is TRBD1 (5 bases). Germline V gene lookup returns CDR1 SGHVS and CDR2 FNYEAQ. Trimming took 3 bases from V and 8 from J, leaving 17 bases between them. The CDR3 consists of 16 residues. The CDR3 region is CASSLYTGTIDSPLHF. The CDR3 coding sequence is TGTGCCAGCAGCTTGTACACCGGGACTATTGATTCACCCCTCCACTTT.

The chain couples TRBV24-1 to TRBJ2-5; no definite D call. The CDR3 contains 12 residues. Germline-derived CDR1 and CDR2 are KGHDR and SFDVKD. The germline V and J ends were trimmed by 7 bases and 4 bases, with 9 bases remaining between them. The CDR3 DNA is TGTGCCACCAGGTCCGTTGGAGAGACCCAGTACTTC. Translation gives CATRSVGETQYF.

The V and J genes are TRBV6-6 and TRBJ2-5; unclear D gene. Trimming cost V 8 bases and J 4 bases, with 17 bases left between them. The germline V gene encodes CDR1 MNHNY and CDR2 SVGAGI (reference sequence). The CDR3 covers 14 residues. The CDR3 nucleotides are TGTGCCAGCGAACGCTCGGTCCACGGAGAGACCCAGTACTTC. Translating gives CASERSVHGETQYF.

V and J are TRBV7-2 and TRBJ2-7, with a possible D match to TRBD2 (6 bases). The CDR3 totals 16 residues. V lost 5 bases, J lost 2 bases, and 19 bases lay in between. Germline V gene sequence: CDR1 SGHTA, CDR2 FQGNSA. The CDR3 sequence is CASSPIQRVTTYEQYF. Written as DNA, the CDR3 is TGTGCCAGCAGCCCTATACAGCGGGTTACCACCTACGAGCAGTACTTC.

The rearrangement joins TRBV2 to TRBJ1-2, with D maybe TRBD1 (5 bases). CDR3 size: 14 residues. Looked up from germline, CDR1 is SNHLY and CDR2 is FYNNEI. V gave up 2 bases and J gave up 8 bases, with 15 bases separating them. The CDR3: CASSELRREGGYTF. The CDR3 DNA reads TGTGCCAGCAGTGAATTGCGCAGGGAGGGAGGCTACACCTTC.

The chain joins TRBV5-1 to TRBJ2-2; tentatively, D is TRBD2 (7 bases). The CDR3 contains 15 residues. Trimming removed 3 bases at V and 2 bases at J, with 11 bases between. Germline CDR1 reads SGHRS; CDR2 reads YFSETQ. For the CDR3, the DNA is TGCGCCAGCAGCTGGGGGGGCCAAAACACCGGGGAGCTGTTTTTT. This gives the protein CASSWGGQNTGELFF. The whole variable domain, remainder taken from reference TRBV5-1 and TRBJ2-2, is KAGVTQTPRYLIKTRGQQVTLSCSPISGHRSVSWYQQTPGQGLQFLFEYFSETQRNKGNFPGRFSGRQFSNSRSEMNVSTLELGDSALYLCASSWGGQNTGELFFGEGSRLTVL.